A single sample gave rise to the 25 T cell receptor beta chains below, sequenced in a study of cytomegalovirus exposure and HLA in healthy donors. PCR primers comprised 60 Vbeta and 13 Jbeta primers. This table comes from immunoSEQ multiplex PCR, and its TCRdb copy is limited to in-frame clones, with some not included. In the table there are about 120,000 clones, about 8% of which are singletons. The sequenced sample was PBMCs. The receptors stem from a woman in her 40s in good health and CMV-seropositive.

J is TRBJ1-1 and V is TRBV6-1; no firm D call. Germline CDR1 is MNHNS and CDR2 is SASEGT. The V gene lost 4 bases and the J gene lost 4 bases, with 13 bases spanning the gap. The CDR3 runs to 14 residues. CDR3 DNA sequence: TGTGCCAGCAGTGTTAGGAGGGTAGGCACTGAAGCTTTCTTT. This gives the protein CASSVRRVGTEAFF.

The CDR3 spells CASSPQGIPTEQYF. In nucleotides, the CDR3 is TGTGCCAGCAGTCCCCAGGGGATACCGACCGAGCAGTACTTC. This chain uses TRBV5-6 with TRBJ2-7, with D perhaps matching TRBD1 (6 bases). The CDR3 consists of 14 residues. Germline V CDR1 and CDR2: SGHDT, YYEEEE. V lost 5 bases to trimming and J lost 6 bases, with 18 bases between them.

The gene calls are TRBV2 and TRBJ1-6; D might be TRBD1 (6 bases). Germline CDR1 is SNHLY and CDR2 is FYNNEI. V lost 1 base to trimming and J lost 7 bases, with 14 bases between them. This CDR3 has 16 amino acids. The CDR3 nucleotides are TGTGCCAGCAGTGAAGAAGAAAGGACAGTGAATTCACCCCTCCACTTT. Protein: CASSEEERTVNSPLHF.

As DNA, the CDR3 is TGTGCCTGGAGTAAGCTTGTAACCGGAGGAGGGGAAAAACTGTTTTTT. Its translation: CAWSKLVTGGGEKLFF. The chain has TRBV30 and TRBJ1-4; D call uncertain. This CDR3 region has 16 residues. CDR1 and CDR2 from the germline V gene are GTSNPN and SVGIG (reference sequence). The V end was cut by 2 bases, the J end by 8 bases, with 21 bases between.

The chain carries TRBV2 and TRBJ2-7; 8 bases are a match to TRBD1. The CDR3 totals 15 residues. Germline V gene lookup returns CDR1 SNHLY and CDR2 FYNNEI. V lost 7 bases, J lost 1 base, and 9 bases stayed unmatched. The CDR3 DNA reads TGTGCCAGCAAAACCGGGACAGGAGGTTCCTACGAGCAGTACTTC. It codes for CASKTGTGGSYEQYF.

This rearrangement joins TRBV2 to TRBJ2-4; D is perhaps TRBD1 (5 bases). V lost 7 bases to trimming and J lost 0 bases, with 13 bases between them. The CDR3 loop spans 15 amino acids. Germline CDR1 and CDR2: SNHLY and FYNNEI. CDR3 residues: CASKTASLAKNIQYF. The CDR3, as DNA: TGTGCCAGCAAGACAGCCTCACTAGCCAAAAACATTCAGTACTTC. The entire variable domain, with the rest obtained from reference TRBV2 and TRBJ2-4, is as follows: EPEVTQTPSHQVTQMGQEVILRCVPISNHLYFYWYRQILGQKVEFLVSFYNNEISEKSEIFDDQFSVERPDGSNFTLKIRSTKLEDSAMYFCASKTASLAKNIQYFGAGTRLSVL.

V and J are TRBV10-2 and TRBJ1-1; no clear D. Germline V lookup: CDR1 WSHSY, CDR2 SAAADI. This CDR3 spans 12 amino acids. The V gene lost 8 bases and the J gene lost 0 bases, with 7 bases spanning the gap. The CDR3 sequence is CASSYLNTEAFF. The CDR3 DNA follows: TGCGCCAGCTCGTATCTGAACACTGAAGCTTTCTTT.

This chain links TRBV28 with TRBJ2-2; D possibly corresponds to TRBD2 (6 bases). This CDR3 contains 12 residues. Deletions cut 7 bases from V and 7 bases from J, with 10 bases between. CDR1 and CDR2 from the germline V gene are MDHEN and SYDVKM. The CDR3 DNA reads TGTGCCAGCATCATGGGAGGCGGGGAGCTGTTTTTT. Translating gives CASIMGGGELFF.

This clone was recorded a few times. V gene TRBV5-1 combines with J gene TRBJ2-7; D is unresolved. Germline V gene data show CDR1 as SGHRS and CDR2 as YFSETQ. V gave up 5 bases and J gave up 0 bases, with 12 bases separating them. This CDR3 contains 14 residues. The CDR3, as DNA: TGCGCCAGCAGGAAGGAGTCCAGCTCCTACGAGCAGTACTTC. It yields the protein CASRKESSSYEQYF.

This clone was recorded at least ten times. The chain carries TRBV5-1 and TRBJ2-1; perhaps TRBD1 as D (5 bases). V was clipped by 4 bases and J by 2 bases, with 10 bases between them. The CDR3 is made up of 14 amino acids. The germline V gene has CDR1 SGHRS and CDR2 YFSETQ. CDR3 loop: CASSAQGPYNEQFF. CDR3 in DNA: TGCGCCAGCAGCGCCCAGGGTCCCTACAATGAGCAGTTCTTC.

The chain links TRBV5-4 to TRBJ2-7; D might be TRBD1 (6 bases). Trimming shortened V by 1 base and J by 3 bases, and 8 bases separated the two germline ends. The CDR3 has 13 amino acids. Germline V gene data show CDR1 as SGHNT and CDR2 as YYREEE (reference sequence). In DNA form, the CDR3 reads TGTGCCAGCAGCTTGCAACAGGGCTACGAGCAGTACTTC. The encoded protein is CASSLQQGYEQYF.

The chain has TRBV12-5 and TRBJ2-2, with D perhaps matching TRBD1 (5 bases). The V and J ends lost 8 bases and 0 bases respectively, with 7 bases between them. There are 13 residues in the CDR3. CDR1 LGHNT and CDR2 FRNRAP come from the germline V gene. The CDR3 is CASRQSNTGELFF. The CDR3 nucleotides read TGTGCTAGTCGACAGTCGAACACCGGGGAGCTGTTTTTT.

This clone appeared once. The chain uses TRBV19 and TRBJ2-1, with D perhaps TRBD2 (6 bases). The CDR3 covers 15 residues. V gave up 5 bases and J gave up 8 bases, with 19 bases separating them. The germline CDR1 and CDR2 sequences are LNHDA and SQIVND (reference sequence). The CDR3 nucleotides are TGTGCCAGTAGTCCTGCAGGAGGGAGTTTGTATGAGCAGTTCTTC. It translates to CASSPAGGSLYEQFF.

This clone occurred a few times. The J gene is TRBJ2-7, the V gene TRBV19, with 9 bases lining up with TRBD1. Per germline, CDR1 LNHDA and CDR2 SQIVND (reference sequence). Losses at the gene ends were 4 bases for V and 4 bases for J; bases not matched to a gene: 8. There are 15 residues in the CDR3. CDR3 loop: CASSRRTGERYEQYF. CDR3 DNA sequence: TGTGCCAGTAGTAGACGGACAGGGGAGAGGTACGAGCAGTACTTC.

This clone turned up a few times. V is TRBV5-1 and J is TRBJ2-5, with 9 bases identical to TRBD2. J was trimmed by 4 bases and V by 2 bases; bases with no gene match: 12. There are 17 residues in the CDR3. Germline V gives CDR1 SGHRS, CDR2 YFSETQ. The CDR3 loop reads CASSLMGGGGSGETQYF. CDR3 nucleotides: TGCGCCAGCAGCTTAATGGGCGGGGGGGGATCTGGAGAGACCCAGTACTTC.

V gene TRBV7-2 combines with J gene TRBJ1-4; D remains ambiguous. Germline CDR1 SGHTA, CDR2 FQGNSA. V shed 5 bases and J shed 6 bases, with 4 bases lying between them. The CDR3 is 11 residues long. CDR3 in amino acids: CASSPDEKLFF. The CDR3 nucleotides read TGTGCCAGCAGCCCCGATGAAAAACTGTTTTTT.

This clone appeared a few times. The CDR3 DNA sequence: TGTGCCAGCAGTTACTATGGGGGGAGGTCCCAGCATTTT. Residues: CASSYYGGRSQHF. The chain has TRBV6-5 and TRBJ1-5; D is perhaps TRBD1 (5 bases). This CDR3 region has 13 residues. V was shortened by 1 base and J by 11 bases, with 12 bases between the two germline ends. Germline V gene lookup returns CDR1 MNHEY and CDR2 SVGAGI.

There are a few counts of this clone. This same CDR3 is encoded by further DNA sequences in the sample. The J gene is TRBJ1-5, the V gene TRBV19; no reliable D call. With 5 bases removed from V and 5 bases from J, the gap between germline ends came to 7 bases. The CDR3 has 12 residues. Germline V gives CDR1 LNHDA, CDR2 SQIVND (reference sequence). The CDR3 nucleotides read TGTGCCAGTAGTCCCCGAGATCAGCCCCAGCATTTT. Protein product: CASSPRDQPQHF.

The chain carries TRBV10-2 and TRBJ2-3; tentative D call: TRBD2 (7 bases). Trimming stripped 0 bases from V and 2 bases from J, with 18 bases between. The CDR3 runs to 18 residues. CDR1 WSHSY and CDR2 SAAADI come from the germline V gene. The CDR3 is CASSESTRAGANTDTQYF. CDR3 DNA: TGCGCCAGCAGTGAGTCGACTCGGGCGGGGGCCAACACAGATACGCAGTATTTT.

This clone was counted only a few times. V and J are TRBV5-4 and TRBJ1-2; 9 bases are shared with TRBD1. Germline V lookup: CDR1 SGHNT, CDR2 YYREEE (reference sequence). V trimming: 4 bases; J trimming: 4 bases; junction bases outside the gene matches: 8. The CDR3 covers 15 residues. CDR3 sequence: CASSTGQGFSYGYTF. The CDR3 coding sequence is TGTGCCAGCAGCACGGGACAGGGCTTCTCCTATGGCTACACCTTC.

The chain couples TRBV29-1 to TRBJ1-1; the match to TRBD1 covers 8 bases. Germline V gene sequence: CDR1 SQVTM, CDR2 ANQGSEA. This CDR3 has 14 residues. J was trimmed by 5 bases and V by 2 bases; bases with no gene match: 7. Written as DNA, the CDR3 is TGCAGCGTTGAACGGGCCAGGGGGCGGACTGAAGCTTTCTTT. Translated, it gives CSVERARGRTEAFF.

The J gene is TRBJ1-1, the V gene TRBV18; unclear D gene. Trimming cost V 0 bases and J 0 bases, with 8 bases left between them. From germline, CDR1 is KGHSH and CDR2 LQKENI. The CDR3 length is 15 residues. The CDR3: CASSPPAPLNTEAFF. CDR3 DNA sequence: TGTGCCAGCTCACCACCCGCGCCATTGAACACTGAAGCTTTCTTT.

The chain carries TRBV2 and TRBJ1-6; 8 nucleotides line up with TRBD1. The ends lost 8 bases at V and 6 bases at J; junction bases unmatched: 12. The CDR3 runs to 16 residues. CDR1 and CDR2 from the germline V gene are SNHLY and FYNNEI. This CDR3 reads CASGRQGSPSNSPLHF. CDR3 sequence (DNA): TGTGCCAGCGGTCGACAGGGGTCGCCGTCTAATTCACCCCTCCACTTT.

This chain connects TRBV10-1 to TRBJ1-2; 7 positions match TRBD1. This CDR3 comprises 13 residues. Germline CDR1 reads WNHNN; CDR2 reads SYGVQD (reference sequence). V gave up 0 bases and J gave up 8 bases; unmatched junction bases: 3. This CDR3 is CASSESRGQGYTF. The CDR3 bases are TGCGCCAGCAGTGAGTCTAGGGGGCAAGGCTACACCTTC.

This clone was found a few times. This chain links TRBV19 with TRBJ2-4; TRBD2 might be the D (7 bases). Trimming shortened V by 7 bases and J by 7 bases, and 17 bases separated the two germline ends. Germline CDR1 is LNHDA and CDR2 is SQIVND (reference sequence). This CDR3 is built from 14 residues. CDR3 DNA: TGTGCCAGTATCCCGGGCGGGGGCGAGAACATTCAGTACTTC. It translates to CASIPGGGENIQYF.